This T cell receptor beta chain was sequenced during a study of T cell responses to AZD1222 COVID-19 vaccine. Regarding the study as a whole: Of spike-specific TCRs, nearly half reportedly target regions left unmutated in variants. White British people made up most donors, females outnumbered males, and clonal diversity was possibly underestimated. The study identified only six AZD1222 recipients as seropositive at baseline.

Measured with immunoSEQ multiplex PCR; TCRdb has only the in-frame clones, and not every one. The sample lists 110,000 to 150,000 clones, around 90% occurring once. Germline CDR1 and CDR2: MGHRA and YSYEKL. Trimming left V 2 bases short and J 4 bases short, with 14 bases between. This CDR3 contains 15 residues. As concerns this clone: What it recognizes is unknown.

Recipients boosted at about 4 weeks or about 12 weeks are pooled. The chain recombines TRBV4-1 with TRBJ1-2; perhaps TRBD1 as D (5 bases). Material: peripheral blood, obtained 28 days after the second AZD1222 dose. The clonotype was recovered from an adult who received the AZD1222 COVID-19 vaccine. The CDR3 DNA reads as TGCGCCAGCAGCCAACCCGTGCGGGGGTTCTATGGCTACACCTTC. Protein product: CASSQPVRGFYGYTF.